This TCR beta chain was recovered during a study of blood T cells in healthy people across ages (dated by TCRdb to the mid-2010s). Concerning the study at large: Template switching captured roughly one uniquely barcoded TCR beta cDNA molecule per two T cells in model experiments. To avoid experimental bias, donors of different ages were distributed randomly across sequencing lanes. Two additional independent replicas of 1 million unique cDNA reads from the same blood draw were analyzed for two donors (one aged 18 to 30 and one aged 80 or older). Age-related changes in TCR beta repertoire diversity were measured in the study by deep sequencing normalized with unique cDNA molecular identifiers. Four age groups were formed from the donors: young (average about 17 years), middle-aged (just under 40), aged (approximately 60) and long-lived (more than 75).

Reading from cysteine to phenylalanine, the CDR3 counts 12 amino acids. The CDR3 DNA has 36 bases and is translated from base 1. Via the germline V gene (reference sequence), CDR1 is LGHDT and CDR2 YNNKEL. Germline trimming: 4 bases from V, 11 bases from J; junction bases outside gene matches: 6. Comment on this clonotype: Its antigen is unknown. Base quality data are lacking; no much larger clone is found one base away.

Study-wide findings and limitations: Estimates of total diversity based on one million sequenced T cells were regarded as lower bounds and as underestimates. Compared with the aged group, the long-lived group had more naive CD4+ T cells, fewer expanded clones and increased TCR diversity, a pattern suggesting age selection. There was a strong correlation between observed TCR beta diversity and the percentage of naive T cells measured by flow cytometry. Conclusive comparison of naive and antigen-experienced compartments was prevented by the profiling of bulk unsorted PBMCs. Because donor CMV infection status was unknown, age-related changes in expanded clonotypes were potentially confounded. As age increased, observed TCR beta diversity per million T cells dropped in a roughly linear way, and a significant reduction was already evident by age approximately 40.

The library was built by means of 5' RACE. Sequenced using an Illumina HiSeq 2500. A second PCR of roughly 6 to 11 cycles was run with a J-beta primer mix and a sample-barcoded 5' primer. Each TCR beta cDNA molecule received a unique molecular identifier from a template-switch 5' adaptor carrying 12 random nucleotides. Each sample yielded at least 2.5 million CDR3-containing paired-end reads. First-strand cDNA synthesis was performed from all RNA using the Mint cDNA synthesis kit, with priming by a TRBC-specific oligonucleotide. Following uracil-DNA glycosylase treatment, all cDNA underwent a first 18-cycle PCR with the universal primers M1SS and BC2_uni_R. The original pipeline was this. For normalization, 1 million high-quality reads, each with a distinct molecular identifier, were randomly selected from each sample. Instead of being binned into consensus sequences, reads with shared molecular identifiers were discarded. MiTCR, run with a Q25 quality threshold and the strictest error-elimination algorithm, handled CDR3 identification, clonotype clustering and error correction. Lower-bound total TCR beta diversity was estimated with a nonparametric unseen species model using Euler transformation. In-frame beta chains were kept once TCRdb had trimmed the public reads at Q25 with fastp and called clones with MiXCR. Here each entry gathers all rows of one CDR3 protein and keeps the most common genes and DNA. TCRdb, not the original authors, processed these V and J calls. This sample comprises about 320,000 distinct CDR3 sequences, around 29% of them detected only once. The top ten hold 29% of the sample.

Systemically healthy Caucasian individuals from Russia, 39 in total and aged about 6 to 100 years, were included as donors. Each donor gave 8 to 10 milliliters of peripheral blood, drawn into EDTA-treated Vacutainer tubes. Ficoll-Paque density-gradient centrifugation was used to isolate PBMCs, with at least 6.5 million per sample. Trizol reagent was used to extract total RNA from the PBMCs, yielding at least 5 micrograms per sample. The percentages of naive CD45RAhigh/CD27high T cells were determined by flow cytometry on a PBMC aliquot from every donor. The sequenced material came from blood. The chain joins TRBV3-1 to TRBJ2-5; TRBD2 agrees with 8 junctional bases. The sequence derives from a woman aged 70 to 79 in good health. The sequence in DNA is TGTGCCAGCAGCCGCCTTAGCGGGGAGCAGTACTTC. The translation is CASSRLSGEQYF.